The 7 T cell receptor beta chains listed next were all sequenced from one sample in a study of cytomegalovirus exposure and HLA in healthy donors. The protocol was immunoSEQ multiplex PCR, while the TCRdb copy is restricted to in-frame clones and leaves out a portion. The table records around 45,000 clones, more than 85% of them present only once. The specimen sequenced was PBMCs. These receptors were taken from a man aged 18 to 30 in good health and CMV-seronegative.

This clone showed up just once. The genes are TRBV4-2 and TRBJ2-3; D gene uncertain. Germline CDR1 reads LGHNA; CDR2 reads YNFKEQ. V was cut by 0 bases and J by 7 bases, with 5 bases left in between. The CDR3 spans 12 residues. CDR3 sequence (DNA): TGTGCCAGCAGCCAAGATACATATACGCAGTATTTT. Protein: CASSQDTYTQYF.

This sequence joins TRBV2 and TRBJ2-2, with 7 bases matching TRBD1. Per the germline V gene, CDR1 is SNHLY and CDR2 is FYNNEI. This CDR3 contains 15 residues. The ends lost 10 bases at V and 2 bases at J; junction bases unmatched: 10. The DNA of the CDR3 is TGTGCCATCATTCCCGGGACAGACAACACCGGGGAGCTGTTTTTT. As protein: CAIIPGTDNTGELFF.

This clone was detected once. This rearrangement joins TRBV21-1 to TRBJ2-7; TRBD1, as called in the table, went unchecked against the DNA. TRBV21-1 is a known pseudogene. This CDR3 spans 12 amino acids. The CDR3 reads CASSPSSYEQYF. In nucleotides, the CDR3 is TGTGCCAGCAGCCCCAGCTCCTACGAGCAGTACTTC.

V and J are TRBV29-1 and TRBJ2-5; 9 bases are a match to TRBD1. Germline assignment: CDR1 SQVTM and CDR2 ANQGSEA. The CDR3 loop spans 15 amino acids. With V trimmed by 7 bases and J by 4 bases, 13 bases remained unmatched. The CDR3 region has the DNA TGCAGCGGGCAACGTAGGACAGGGGCCCGAGAGACCCAGTACTTC. It encodes CSGQRRTGARETQYF.

The gene calls are TRBV29-1 and TRBJ1-2; 10 nucleotides agree with TRBD1. CDR1 is SQVTM and CDR2 is ANQGSEA in the germline V gene. The CDR3 loop spans 12 amino acids. V shed 4 bases and J 7 bases; nucleotides not matched to a gene: 3. DNA for the CDR3: TGCAGCGTTGGACGGACAGGGGGTGGCTACACCTTC. As protein: CSVGRTGGGYTF.

The chain recombines TRBV4-1 with TRBJ2-3, with 9 bases matching TRBD2. After removal of 2 bases from V and 7 bases from J, the junction contained 10 bases not matched to a gene. The CDR3 runs to 16 residues. CDR1 and CDR2 from the germline V gene are MGHRA and YSYEKL. The CDR3 DNA is TGCGCCAGCAGCCAAACCCAAACTAGCGGGTCCAATACGCAGTATTTT. Protein product: CASSQTQTSGSNTQYF.

This chain joins TRBV11-1 and TRBJ2-3; 10 positions agree with TRBD1. The CDR3 sequence is 17 residues long. The V gene end was trimmed by 4 bases and the J gene end by 2 bases; junction bases not matched to a gene: 9. Germline-derived CDR1 and CDR2 are SGHAT and FQDESV (reference sequence). The CDR3 coding sequence is TGTGCCAGCAGCTCTGGACAGGGGGTGGGCTCCACAGATACGCAGTATTTT. Protein sequence: CASSSGQGVGSTDTQYF.